A selection of T cell receptor beta chains follows, all from one sample in a study of blood T cells in healthy people across ages. TCRdb passed the 5' RACE reads through MiXCR, listing each CDR3 protein once. The sample carries about 1,500,000 distinct CDR3 sequences, 40% to 50% recorded once. The specimen was blood. The receptors stem from a young woman in good health. Each CDR3 is given with its conserved first and last residue. A D gene is named only where the DNA matches it firmly. The listing skips clone size in some rows; elsewhere it reads once, few, many or a size class.

j_call: TRBJ1-2; clone_size: -; v_call: TRBV7-2; d_call: -; cdr3_aa: CASSLEGGANYGYTF; cdr3_nt: TGTGCCAGCAGCTTAGAGGGGGGAGCTAACTATGGCTACACCTTC
j_call: TRBJ2-2; clone_size: -; v_call: TRBV10-3; d_call: TRBD2; cdr3_aa: CAIRERTSGNTGELFF; cdr3_nt: TGTGCCATCAGGGAACGGACTAGCGGGAACACCGGGGAGCTGTTTTTT
j_call: TRBJ1-1; clone_size: -; v_call: TRBV5-1; d_call: -; cdr3_aa: CASSAAGANTEAFF; cdr3_nt: TGCGCCAGCAGCGCGGCGGGGGCCAACACTGAAGCTTTCTTT
j_call: TRBJ2-3; clone_size: -; v_call: TRBV6-5; d_call: -; cdr3_aa: CASSLGDGSTDTQYF; cdr3_nt: TGTGCCAGCAGTTTAGGGGATGGGAGCACAGATACGCAGTATTTT
j_call: TRBJ2-7; clone_size: few; v_call: TRBV20-1; d_call: -; cdr3_aa: CSASEDKKPYEQYF; cdr3_nt: TGCAGTGCTAGCGAAGACAAAAAACCCTACGAGCAGTACTTC
j_call: TRBJ1-1; clone_size: -; v_call: TRBV3-1; d_call: -; cdr3_aa: CASSQDSENTEAFF; cdr3_nt: TGTGCCAGCAGCCAAGATTCGGAAAACACTGAAGCTTTCTTT
j_call: TRBJ2-5; clone_size: -; v_call: TRBV10-3; d_call: -; cdr3_aa: CAIRPGTTSYNEQYF; cdr3_nt: TGTGCCATCAGACCCGGGACCACCTCCTACAATGAGCAGTACTTC
j_call: TRBJ1-4; clone_size: -; v_call: TRBV5-1; d_call: TRBD1; cdr3_aa: CASSRGTGGEKLFF; cdr3_nt: TGCGCCAGCAGCCGAGGGACAGGGGGGGAAAAACTGTTTTTT
j_call: TRBJ2-3; clone_size: -; v_call: TRBV7-2; d_call: -; cdr3_aa: CASSRNGADTQYF; cdr3_nt: TGTGCCAGCAGCCGTAACGGCGCAGATACGCAGTATTTT
j_call: TRBJ2-1; clone_size: -; v_call: TRBV20-1; d_call: -; cdr3_aa: CSAPSLGNEQFF; cdr3_nt: TGCAGTGCCCCTTCCCTGGGGAATGAGCAGTTCTTC
j_call: TRBJ1-1; clone_size: few; v_call: TRBV7-6; d_call: -; cdr3_aa: CASSPLPGADEAFF; cdr3_nt: TGTGCCAGCAGCCCCCTTCCGGGGGCGGATGAAGCTTTCTTT
j_call: TRBJ2-1; clone_size: -; v_call: TRBV20-1; d_call: -; cdr3_aa: CSARDRGFGTYNEQFF; cdr3_nt: TGCAGTGCTAGAGATCGGGGGTTCGGGACCTACAATGAGCAGTTCTTC
j_call: TRBJ2-1; clone_size: -; v_call: TRBV12-3/TRBV12-4; d_call: -; cdr3_aa: CASSHFNNEQFF; cdr3_nt: TGTGCCAGCAGCCATTTTAACAATGAGCAGTTCTTC
j_call: TRBJ1-2; clone_size: few; v_call: TRBV7-8; d_call: TRBD1; cdr3_aa: CASSPDRESYTF; cdr3_nt: TGTGCCAGCAGCCCCGACAGGGAAAGCTACACCTTC
j_call: TRBJ1-4; clone_size: -; v_call: TRBV20-1; d_call: -; cdr3_aa: CSAPTGLGANEKLFF; cdr3_nt: TGCAGTGCGCCGACAGGACTCGGGGCCAATGAAAAACTGTTTTTT
j_call: TRBJ1-1; clone_size: once; v_call: TRBV6-1; d_call: -; cdr3_aa: CVSSEGGFVAFF; cdr3_nt: TGTGTCAGCAGTGAAGGCGGTTTCGTAGCTTTCTTT
j_call: TRBJ2-7; clone_size: many; v_call: TRBV5-1; d_call: -; cdr3_aa: CASSLGGLSAEQYF; cdr3_nt: TGCGCCAGCAGCTTGGGGGGTCTTTCCGCAGAGCAGTACTTC